Listed below are T cell receptor beta chains from one sample, sequenced in a study of T cells in tuberculosis. Only in-frame clones appear in the TCRdb table, and some are missing; sequencing was by immunoSEQ multiplex PCR. The table records about 33,000 clones, about 91% of them present only once. The sequenced sample was PBMCs, obtained at tuberculosis diagnosis. The receptors derive from an adult with tuberculosis. Some clones in this sample may be carry-over from other donors' samples. Each CDR3 is given with its conserved first and last residue. Each record gives: J gene, V gene, clone size, D gene, CDR3 DNA, CDR3 protein. A D gene is named only where the DNA matches it firmly. Size is stated for part of the rows, as once, few or many counts, or as a class when the clone is expanded.

J: TRBJ1-4; V: TRBV19; size: NA; D: NA; DNA: TGTGCCAGTAAAGGGGTTCGAGAAAAACTGTTTTTT; CDR3: CASKGVREKLFF
J: TRBJ1-5; V: TRBV10-3; size: NA; D: NA; DNA: TGTGCCATCAGTGAGTCTGTGGAGGTCGGGCCCCAGCATTTT; CDR3: CAISESVEVGPQHF
J: TRBJ2-7; V: TRBV7-6; size: NA; D: NA; DNA: TGTGCCAGCAGCTTACGTAGACAGGGACTCTACGAGCAGTACTTC; CDR3: CASSLRRQGLYEQYF
J: TRBJ1-1; V: TRBV2; size: NA; D: TRBD1; DNA: TGTGCCAGCGGCCCTGACAGGGGGCGAGCTTTCTTT; CDR3: CASGPDRGRAFF
J: TRBJ1-1; V: TRBV5-6; size: NA; D: TRBD1; DNA: TGTGCCAGCAGCTATAAGCAGGGGGCGGGCACTGAAGCTTTCTTT; CDR3: CASSYKQGAGTEAFF
J: TRBJ2-1; V: TRBV12-5; size: once; D: TRBD2; DNA: TGTGCTAGTGGTTTGGTACCTAGCGGGGGGACCAATGAGCAGTTCTTC; CDR3: CASGLVPSGGTNEQFF
J: TRBJ1-2; V: TRBV11-2; size: NA; D: NA; DNA: TGTGCCAGCAGCTTTAACCCGAGGACAGCGACAGACTATGGCTACACCTTC; CDR3: CASSFNPRTATDYGYTF
J: TRBJ2-2; V: TRBV4-2; size: NA; D: TRBD2; DNA: TGTGCCAGCAGCCAAATATGGGGACTAGCGGGGGCGAACACCGGGGAGCTGTTTTTT; CDR3: CASSQIWGLAGANTGELFF
J: TRBJ2-5; V: TRBV30; size: NA; D: NA; DNA: TGTGCCTGGAGGCCCCATTTAGTACAAGAGACCCAGTACTTC; CDR3: CAWRPHLVQETQYF
J: TRBJ1-6; V: TRBV6-6; size: NA; D: TRBD1; DNA: TGTGCCAGCAGCGGGACAGGTCATTCACCCCTCCACTTT; CDR3: CASSGTGHSPLHF
J: TRBJ2-7; V: TRBV2; size: NA; D: NA; DNA: TGTGCCAGCAGTGAAGCGGCCAAGGGACACTGGGTCTACGAGCAGTACTTC; CDR3: CASSEAAKGHWVYEQYF
J: TRBJ1-1; V: TRBV5-6; size: NA; D: NA; DNA: TGTGCCAGCAGCTCGACAGGTTACCCTGAAGCTTTCTTT; CDR3: CASSSTGYPEAFF
J: TRBJ2-7; V: TRBV6-6; size: NA; D: NA; DNA: TGTGCCAGCAGTTACTCCGGACAGATCTACGAGCAGTACTTC; CDR3: CASSYSGQIYEQYF
J: TRBJ2-1; V: TRBV15; size: NA; D: TRBD2; DNA: TGTGCCACCAGCAGAGTAATAGCGGGGGGTAACAATGAGCAGTTCTTC; CDR3: CATSRVIAGGNNEQFF
J: TRBJ1-2; V: TRBV6-1; size: NA; D: NA; DNA: TGTGCCAGCTTAAGCGGACAGACTTATGGCTACACCTTC; CDR3: CASLSGQTYGYTF
J: TRBJ1-5; V: TRBV27; size: NA; D: NA; DNA: TGTGCCAGCAGTCCCCGTTGGGCTAGCAATCAGCCCCAGCATTTT; CDR3: CASSPRWASNQPQHF
J: TRBJ2-1; V: TRBV2; size: once; D: TRBD1; DNA: TGTGCAAACCGGGACAGGCGCTCCAATGAGCAGTTCTTC; CDR3: CANRDRRSNEQFF
J: TRBJ1-4; V: TRBV5-1; size: NA; D: TRBD1; DNA: TGCGCCAGCAGCTTGGGAGGGGGCGGTGAAAAACTGTTTTTT; CDR3: CASSLGGGGEKLFF
J: TRBJ2-2; V: TRBV7-9; size: NA; D: NA; DNA: TGTGCCAGCAGCGTACAAGTTTTGGCTTTCAAATCCGGGGAGCTGTTTTTT; CDR3: CASSVQVLAFKSGELFF
J: TRBJ2-1; V: TRBV18; size: NA; D: TRBD1; DNA: TGTGCCAGCTCACCACCGTCAGGGGGCGCGGGATACAATGAGCAGTTCTTC; CDR3: CASSPPSGGAGYNEQFF
J: TRBJ1-2; V: TRBV27; size: NA; D: TRBD1; DNA: TGTGCCAGCAGTTTATATTCGGTGACAGGGGGCGCCTATGGCTACACCTTC; CDR3: CASSLYSVTGGAYGYTF
J: TRBJ1-1; V: TRBV7-8; size: once; D: NA; DNA: TGTGCCAGCAGCCCCCCGACAGGTTGGGAAACTGAAGCTTTCTTT; CDR3: CASSPPTGWETEAFF
J: TRBJ2-7; V: TRBV11-2; size: NA; D: NA; DNA: TGTGCCAGCAGCTTAGATATCTACAGCAACGTCCCCTCCTACGAGCAGTACTTC; CDR3: CASSLDIYSNVPSYEQYF
J: TRBJ1-3; V: TRBV5-1; size: NA; D: TRBD1; DNA: TGCGCCAGCAGCTTGGAACAGGGGGCCTTCTCCTCTGGAAACACCATATATTTT; CDR3: CASSLEQGAFSSGNTIYF
J: TRBJ1-4; V: TRBV2; size: NA; D: TRBD1; DNA: TGTGCCAGCACCCCCCCGGGACAGCGCTTGGCTAATGAAAAACTGTTTTTT; CDR3: CASTPPGQRLANEKLFF
J: TRBJ1-1; V: TRBV7-3; size: NA; D: NA; DNA: TGTGCCAGCAGCCCGATTACCCTGGTCCCGGGGGACACTGAAGCTTTCTTT; CDR3: CASSPITLVPGDTEAFF
J: TRBJ1-2; V: TRBV15; size: NA; D: TRBD1; DNA: TGTGCCACCGGGACAGGGGGCACTAACTATGGCTACACCTTC; CDR3: CATGTGGTNYGYTF
J: TRBJ2-1; V: TRBV15; size: NA; D: TRBD2; DNA: TGTGCCACCAGCAGAGATGGTAGTGCCGGACTAGCGCGTAATGAGCAGTTCTTC; CDR3: CATSRDGSAGLARNEQFF
J: TRBJ2-2; V: TRBV9; size: NA; D: TRBD2; DNA: TGTGCCAGCAGCATAAGCCGGGGGGGCTACGGGGAGCTGTTTTTT; CDR3: CASSISRGGYGELFF
J: TRBJ2-5; V: TRBV5-1; size: once; D: TRBD1; DNA: TGCGCCAGCAGCTTGCCGGGACAGCTTCAAGAGACCCAGTACTTC; CDR3: CASSLPGQLQETQYF
J: TRBJ2-7; V: TRBV15; size: NA; D: NA; DNA: TGTGCCACCAGCAGAGTTTTTGATGCAGTTTTCACCTCCTACGAGCAGTACTTC; CDR3: CATSRVFDAVFTSYEQYF
J: TRBJ2-2; V: TRBV4-1; size: NA; D: TRBD2; DNA: TGCGCCAGCACCCAAAGGGGACTAGCGGGGGGACTAAACACCGGGGAGCTGTTTTTT; CDR3: CASTQRGLAGGLNTGELFF
J: TRBJ1-3; V: TRBV9; size: NA; D: NA; DNA: TGTGCCAGCAGCGACCGAGAAGTCTCTGGAAACACCATATATTTT; CDR3: CASSDREVSGNTIYF
J: TRBJ2-7; V: TRBV30; size: NA; D: TRBD1; DNA: TGTGCCTGGAGCGGACAGGGGTACGAGCAGTACTTC; CDR3: CAWSGQGYEQYF
J: TRBJ2-7; V: TRBV10-3; size: NA; D: NA; DNA: TGTGCCATCAGTGGCAGGGATGAGCAGTACTTC; CDR3: CAISGRDEQYF
J: TRBJ1-2; V: TRBV10-3; size: NA; D: NA; DNA: TGTGCCATCAGTGAGTCTCCTGATAGGCGGGCAGGGGCCCACTATGGCTACACCTTC; CDR3: CAISESPDRRAGAHYGYTF
J: TRBJ1-2; V: TRBV5-1; size: once; D: NA; DNA: TGCGCCAGCAGCGGACAAAGTGGCTATGGCTACACCTTC; CDR3: CASSGQSGYGYTF
J: TRBJ1-1; V: TRBV5-1; size: NA; D: NA; DNA: TGCGCCAGCAGTTCCGATAGGGGTGAAGCTTTCTTT; CDR3: CASSSDRGEAFF
J: TRBJ2-7; V: TRBV6-6; size: NA; D: NA; DNA: TGTGCCAGCACAGGAATAGGCGGGGAGACCTACGAGCAGTACTTC; CDR3: CASTGIGGETYEQYF
J: TRBJ2-1; V: TRBV6-1; size: NA; D: NA; DNA: TGTGCCAGCAGTGGCCGAGGAGGAAATGAGCAGTTCTTC; CDR3: CASSGRGGNEQFF
J: TRBJ1-1; V: TRBV7-2; size: NA; D: NA; DNA: TGTGCCAGCAGCTTTACTATTACTGAAGCTTTCTTT; CDR3: CASSFTITEAFF
J: TRBJ1-2; V: TRBV10-3; size: NA; D: TRBD1; DNA: TGTGCCCCTGGGCCCGGACAGGAGACCTCTAACTATGGCTACACCTTC; CDR3: CAPGPGQETSNYGYTF
J: TRBJ2-7; V: TRBV5-1; size: NA; D: NA; DNA: TGCGCCAGCAGCTCGACATTTGGTGAGCAGTACTTC; CDR3: CASSSTFGEQYF
J: TRBJ1-1; V: TRBV7-6; size: NA; D: NA; DNA: TGTGCCAGTAGTCCCTCTTTTTCGAACACTGAAGCTTTCTTT; CDR3: CASSPSFSNTEAFF
J: TRBJ1-2; V: TRBV29-1; size: NA; D: NA; DNA: TGCAGCGTTGAGTCGGCGGGGGCAGAAAACTATGGCTACACCTTC; CDR3: CSVESAGAENYGYTF
J: TRBJ2-3; V: TRBV11-3; size: NA; D: NA; DNA: TGTGCCAGCAGCTTAGGCGGATTACACACAGATACGCAGTATTTT; CDR3: CASSLGGLHTDTQYF
J: TRBJ2-2; V: TRBV7-9; size: NA; D: TRBD2; DNA: TGTGCCAGCAGCTTAACCGGGACTAGCGGGGGCACCGGGGAGCTGTTTTTT; CDR3: CASSLTGTSGGTGELFF
J: TRBJ2-3; V: TRBV11-2; size: NA; D: TRBD2; DNA: TGTGCCAGCAGCTTGATAGCGGGGACAGATACGCAGTATTTT; CDR3: CASSLIAGTDTQYF
J: TRBJ1-4; V: TRBV2; size: NA; D: TRBD1; DNA: TGTGCCAGCAGATTCGACAGGGGTGAAAAACTGTTTTTT; CDR3: CASRFDRGEKLFF
J: TRBJ1-1; V: TRBV19; size: NA; D: NA; DNA: TGTGCCAGTAGTGAACAAAGGAACACTGAAGCTTTCTTT; CDR3: CASSEQRNTEAFF
J: TRBJ2-3; V: TRBV7-2; size: once; D: NA; DNA: TGTGCCACAAACAGGGCCCCCACAGATACGCAGTATTTT; CDR3: CATNRAPTDTQYF
J: TRBJ2-1; V: TRBV15; size: NA; D: NA; DNA: TGTGCCACAAACACAGGAGACAACAATGAGCAGTTCTTC; CDR3: CATNTGDNNEQFF
J: TRBJ1-4; V: TRBV5-1; size: NA; D: NA; DNA: TGCGCCAGCAGCTTGCTACAGGGTTCCCAGGGAAAACTGTTTTTT; CDR3: CASSLLQGSQGKLFF
J: TRBJ2-1; V: TRBV19; size: NA; D: NA; DNA: TGTGCCAGTAGTATCACGGGATACAATGAGCAGTTCTTC; CDR3: CASSITGYNEQFF
J: TRBJ1-6; V: TRBV10-3; size: few; D: NA; DNA: TGTGCCATCAGTGAGCAGGGGCCAACTGGTTCACCCCTCCACTTT; CDR3: CAISEQGPTGSPLHF